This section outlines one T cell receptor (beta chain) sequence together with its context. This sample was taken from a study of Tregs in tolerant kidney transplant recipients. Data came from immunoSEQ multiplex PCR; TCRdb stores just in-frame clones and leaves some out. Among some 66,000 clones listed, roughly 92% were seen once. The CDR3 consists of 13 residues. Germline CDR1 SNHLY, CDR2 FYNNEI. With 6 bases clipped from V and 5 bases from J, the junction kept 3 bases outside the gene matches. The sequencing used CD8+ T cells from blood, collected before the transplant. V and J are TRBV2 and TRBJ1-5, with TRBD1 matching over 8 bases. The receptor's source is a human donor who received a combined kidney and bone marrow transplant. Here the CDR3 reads CASRGTGYQPQHF. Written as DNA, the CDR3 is TGTGCCAGCAGAGGGACAGGCTATCAGCCCCAGCATTTT.